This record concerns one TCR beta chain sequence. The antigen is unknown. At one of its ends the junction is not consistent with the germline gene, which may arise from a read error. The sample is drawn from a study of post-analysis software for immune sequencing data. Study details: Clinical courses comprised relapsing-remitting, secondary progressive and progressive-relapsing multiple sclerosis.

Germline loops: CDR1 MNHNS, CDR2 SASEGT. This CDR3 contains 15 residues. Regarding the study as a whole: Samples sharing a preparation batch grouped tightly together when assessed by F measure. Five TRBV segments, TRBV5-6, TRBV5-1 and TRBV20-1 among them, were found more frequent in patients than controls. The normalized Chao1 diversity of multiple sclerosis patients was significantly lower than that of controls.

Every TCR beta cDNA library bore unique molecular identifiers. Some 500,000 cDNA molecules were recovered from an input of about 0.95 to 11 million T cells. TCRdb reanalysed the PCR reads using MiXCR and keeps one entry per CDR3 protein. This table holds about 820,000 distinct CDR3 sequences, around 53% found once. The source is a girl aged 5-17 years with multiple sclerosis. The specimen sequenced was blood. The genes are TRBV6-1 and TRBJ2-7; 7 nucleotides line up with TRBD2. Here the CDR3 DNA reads TGTGCCATCAGTGAAGGATCCGGGGGGTCCTACGAGCAGTACTTC. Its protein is CAISEGSGGSYEQYF.